These 11 T cell receptor beta chains were all obtained from the same sample, sequenced in a study of control samples from healthy donors and cancer patients. Here immunoSEQ multiplex PCR was the method, and the copy in TCRdb shows in-frame clones only, minus some. The sample holds 25,000 to 30,000 clones, 70% to 90% seen once. The sample taken for sequencing was PBMCs. These receptors were taken from a woman between 55 and 75 years old with head and neck cancer.

V usage is TRBV7-8 and J usage is TRBJ2-6; no firm D call. There are 16 residues in the CDR3. V was clipped by 1 base and J by 0 bases, with 7 bases between them. Germline V gene data show CDR1 as SGHVS and CDR2 as FQNEAQ. The CDR3: CASSLGPSSGANVLTF. The CDR3 coding sequence is TGTGCCAGCAGCTTAGGTCCCAGCTCTGGGGCCAACGTCCTGACTTTC.

The chain joins TRBV12-5 to TRBJ1-6; D might be TRBD1 (6 bases). CDR3 length: 18 residues. V was trimmed by 3 bases and J by 8 bases, leaving 23 bases between them. Germline CDR1 reads LGHNT; CDR2 reads FRNRAP. As DNA, the CDR3 is TGTGCTAGTGGTTTATCCTCCGGGACAAGGGCTTCATATTCACCCCTCCACTTT. Protein: CASGLSSGTRASYSPLHF.

This sequence joins TRBV7-3 and TRBJ1-2, with TRBD1 matching 9 bases. CDR1 and CDR2 (germline): SGHTA, FQGTGA. V trimming: 4 bases; J trimming: 4 bases; junction bases outside the gene matches: 4. The CDR3 runs to 14 residues. The CDR3 sequence: CASSSGTGSYGYTF. Written as DNA, the CDR3 is TGTGCCAGCAGCTCCGGGACAGGGAGCTATGGCTACACCTTC.

This clone appeared a single time. This chain links TRBV11-2 with TRBJ2-7, with a tentative D call TRBD2 (6 bases). V lost 3 bases to trimming and J lost 7 bases, with 10 bases between them. Germline CDR1 is SGHAT and CDR2 is FQNNGV. The CDR3 sequence is 12 residues long. CDR3 residues: CASSFGGPEQYF. In nucleotides, the CDR3 is TGTGCCAGCAGCTTCGGAGGGCCTGAGCAGTACTTC.

This clone is medium-sized (0.01 to 0.1%) within its sample. V gene TRBV5-1 combines with J gene TRBJ2-7; D might be TRBD1 (6 bases). Trimming left V 0 bases short and J 2 bases short, with 12 bases between. The CDR3 has 15 amino acids. Germline V lookup: CDR1 SGHRS, CDR2 YFSETQ. CDR3 in DNA: TGCGCCAGCAGCTTGGCCGGGACAAATGCCTACGAGCAGTACTTC. This translates into CASSLAGTNAYEQYF.

The chain couples TRBV11-2 to TRBJ2-5, with a weak D call TRBD1 (5 bases). The germline V gene encodes CDR1 SGHAT and CDR2 FQNNGV. V lost 5 bases to trimming and J lost 3 bases, with 10 bases between them. The CDR3 runs 13 residues. The CDR3 loop reads CASSPWTKETQYF. The DNA of the CDR3 is TGTGCCAGCAGCCCTTGGACAAAAGAGACCCAGTACTTC.

The chain couples TRBV7-3 to TRBJ1-6; TRBD1 matches at 8 bases. In germline, CDR1 is SGHTA, CDR2 FQGTGA. The CDR3 contains 14 residues. V was clipped by 5 bases and J by 8 bases; unmatched bases: 5. The CDR3 sequence is CASSRQGFDSPLHF. CDR3 sequence (DNA): TGTGCCAGCAGCCGACAGGGGTTCGATTCACCCCTCCACTTT.

J is TRBJ1-2 and V is TRBV7-2; D is uncertain. Deletions cut 1 base from V and 2 bases from J, with 8 bases between. CDR1 is SGHTA and CDR2 is FQGNSA in the germline V gene. The length of the CDR3 is 14 residues. The CDR3 bases are TGTGCCAGCAGCTTAGGTGTGGGGAACTATGGCTACACCTTC. Its protein product is CASSLGVGNYGYTF.

The V gene is TRBV30, the J gene TRBJ2-7; 8 nucleotides match TRBD1. Germline V lookup: CDR1 GTSNPN, CDR2 SVGIG (reference sequence). The junction had 5 bases not matched to a gene; V was cut back by 1 base and J by 3 bases. This CDR3 has 14 amino acids. The CDR3 bases are TGTGCCTGGAGTGCAGACAGGGGAAACTACGAGCAGTACTTC. Protein sequence: CAWSADRGNYEQYF.

This clone occurred once. This rearrangement joins TRBV12-3 or TRBV12-4 to TRBJ1-2, with TRBD1 identical over 8 bases. V lost 5 bases, J lost 14 bases, and 7 bases stayed unmatched. There are 11 residues in the CDR3. The CDR3: CASSGTGPGTF. CDR3 coding DNA: TGTGCCAGCAGTGGGACAGGACCGGGGACCTTC.

The rearrangement links TRBV30 to TRBJ2-7; the match to TRBD2 covers 11 bases. After removal of 0 bases from V and 1 base from J, the junction contained 8 bases not matched to a gene. The V gene's germline CDR1 is GTSNPN and CDR2 SVGIG (reference sequence). CDR3 length: 17 residues. The CDR3 DNA reads as TGTGCCTGGAGTGTAGGGTCTGGACTAGCGGGTTCCTACGAGCAGTACTTC. It codes for CAWSVGSGLAGSYEQYF.